This T cell receptor beta chain derives from a study of blood T cell repertoires in COVID-19. Study-level information: Samples of COVID-19 (acute and convalescent) were obtained from the United States, Italy and Spain. T cells, B-cell-depleted T cells, or PBMCs provided the cDNA or gDNA that served as material.

Trimming removed 2 bases from V and 5 bases from J, with 6 bases in between. The germline CDR1 and CDR2 sequences are KGHSH and LQKENI. CDR3 size: 13 residues. In the original workflow: Nucleated cell number was recorded as an estimate derived from reference gene primer amplification. Sequencing used immunoSEQ multiplex PCR; TCRdb keeps in-frame clones, though not all of them. That table supplies the V and J calls and clone size; D and trimming were determined from the DNA. The data contain around 300,000 clones, around 86% of them singletons. The TCR comes from a middle-aged man with acute or convalescent COVID-19. V usage is TRBV18 and J usage is TRBJ2-2; D uncertain. The sequenced material came from peripheral blood. The chain's CDR3 is CASSPSSTGELFF. CDR3 DNA sequence: TGTGCCAGCTCACCAAGCTCGACCGGGGAGCTGTTTTTT.